The 20 T cell receptor beta chains in this list originate from one sample, sequenced in a study of T cell responses to AZD1222 COVID-19 vaccine. The data were produced by immunoSEQ multiplex PCR, yet TCRdb's version contains in-frame clones alone and is incomplete. The sample carries roughly 180,000 clones, roughly 94% recorded once. This specimen was peripheral blood, taken on day 0 of AZD1222 vaccination. Receptors originate from an adult in good health.

The rearrangement links TRBV28 to TRBJ2-2; no clear D gene. The CDR3 has 14 amino acids. Trimming shortened V by 8 bases and J by 5 bases, and 15 bases separated the two germline ends. CDR1 and CDR2 from the germline V gene are MDHEN and SYDVKM. This CDR3 reads CASGAVIGTGELFF. CDR3 nucleotides: TGTGCCAGCGGCGCGGTCATTGGAACCGGGGAGCTGTTTTTT.

This clone was picked up one time. The chain employs TRBV19 and TRBJ1-1; the D gene is possibly TRBD1 (6 bases). CDR3 length: 15 amino acids. Germline V gene lookup returns CDR1 LNHDA and CDR2 SQIVND (reference sequence). The V end lost 0 bases, the J end lost 7 bases, and 15 bases lay between the germline ends. The CDR3 loop is CASSIDPGAKGEAFF. The CDR3 DNA reads as TGTGCCAGTAGTATAGACCCGGGGGCTAAGGGTGAAGCTTTCTTT.

V gene TRBV24-1 combines with J gene TRBJ1-1; TRBD1 is a possible D gene (5 bases). This CDR3 contains 15 residues. Germline CDR1 reads KGHDR; CDR2 reads SFDVKD. Trimming shortened V by 2 bases and J by 0 bases, and 9 bases separated the two germline ends. The CDR3, as DNA: TGTGCCACCAGTGATTCCGCAGGGCTGAACACTGAAGCTTTCTTT. It yields the protein CATSDSAGLNTEAFF.

The V gene is TRBV30, the J gene TRBJ1-1; 7 positions agree with TRBD1. The CDR3 covers 16 residues. The trim removed 3 bases at V and 0 bases at J, leaving 10 bases unmatched. Looked up from germline, CDR1 is GTSNPN and CDR2 is SVGIG (reference sequence). The CDR3 loop reads CAWRGQAASMNTEAFF. CDR3 nucleotide sequence: TGTGCCTGGAGAGGACAGGCGGCCTCCATGAACACTGAAGCTTTCTTT.

The CDR3 DNA follows: TGTGCCTGGGCGGGGTCCGGCTATGGCTACACCTTC. Translating it yields CAWAGSGYGYTF. The genes are TRBV30 and TRBJ1-2, with D uncertain. Germline CDR1 is GTSNPN and CDR2 is SVGIG (reference sequence). CDR3 length equals 12 residues. Trimming took off 5 bases at V and 4 bases at J, with 11 bases between the two ends.

The chain is built from TRBV7-3 and TRBJ1-6, with a weak D call TRBD1 (6 bases). Deletions cut 1 base from V and 7 bases from J, with 14 bases between. This CDR3 has 16 amino acids. From germline, CDR1 is SGHTA and CDR2 FQGTGA. The CDR3 coding sequence is TGTGCCAGCAGCTTAAACGGGGCAGGGGTGAATTCACCCCTCCACTTT. It encodes CASSLNGAGVNSPLHF.

The rearrangement links TRBV27 to TRBJ1-6, with 8 nucleotides matching TRBD1. The CDR3 is 15 residues long. J lost 10 bases, V lost 2 bases, and 7 bases had no gene match. Germline V gene sequence: CDR1 MNHEY, CDR2 SMNVEV (reference sequence). CDR3 DNA: TGTGCCAGCAGTTTAAGTCAGGGGGCTTACTCACCCCTCCACTTT. Its translation: CASSLSQGAYSPLHF.

This sequence joins TRBV15 and TRBJ2-5, with 11 nucleotides matching TRBD2. From germline, CDR1 is LNHNV and CDR2 YYDKDF (reference sequence). J gave up 1 base and V 5 bases, and 3 bases lay outside the gene matches. CDR3 size: 15 residues. The CDR3 reads CATSAGTSGQETQYF. The CDR3 DNA follows: TGTGCCACCAGCGCCGGGACTAGCGGCCAAGAGACCCAGTACTTC.

The chain combines TRBV7-9 with TRBJ1-2; a possible D gene is TRBD1 (6 bases). The V gene's germline CDR1 is SEHNR and CDR2 FQNEAQ (reference sequence). CDR3 length: 16 residues. V was shortened by 0 bases and J by 4 bases, with 15 bases between the two germline ends. This chain's CDR3 is CASSLATSYRVYGYTF. The CDR3 DNA is TGTGCCAGCAGCTTAGCGACCTCTTACAGGGTCTATGGCTACACCTTC.

V gene TRBV18 combines with J gene TRBJ1-2; D not resolved. This CDR3 region has 12 residues. In germline, CDR1 is KGHSH, CDR2 LQKENI. V lost 4 bases, J lost 3 bases, and 6 bases lay in between. CDR3 protein: CASSRVDYGYTF. The CDR3 DNA follows: TGTGCCAGCTCACGAGTCGACTATGGCTACACCTTC. Full variable domain (remainder filled in from reference TRBV18 and TRBJ1-2): NAGVMQNPRHLVRRRGQEARLRCSPMKGHSHVYWYRQLPEEGLKFMVYLQKENIIDESGMPKERFSAEFPKEGPSILRIQQVVRGDSAAYFCASSRVDYGYTFGSGTRLTVV.

The V call is TRBV27, the J call TRBJ1-5; 10 bases are a match to TRBD1. The CDR3 is 16 amino acids. V was pared by 3 bases and J by 2 bases, with 4 bases of the junction left unmatched. The V gene's germline CDR1 is MNHEY and CDR2 SMNVEV (reference sequence). The DNA for the CDR3 is TGTGCCAGCAGTTTGATTGGGACAGGGGGCAATCAGCCCCAGCATTTT. This translates into CASSLIGTGGNQPQHF.

The genes are TRBV19 and TRBJ2-7, with D unresolved. The CDR3 extends over 13 amino acids. CDR1 is LNHDA and CDR2 is SQIVND in the germline V gene (reference sequence). The V end was cut by 5 bases, the J end by 2 bases, with 10 bases between. The chain's CDR3 is CASSRQGPYEQYF. The CDR3, as DNA: TGTGCCAGTAGTCGACAAGGCCCCTACGAGCAGTACTTC.

This chain connects TRBV19 to TRBJ2-1; D might be TRBD2 (5 bases). CDR1 is LNHDA, CDR2 SQIVND, per germline (reference sequence). The CDR3 loop spans 14 amino acids. V was trimmed by 7 bases and J by 10 bases, leaving 20 bases between them. The CDR3 DNA reads as TGTGCCAGTATTCAGATTGGGAGCGGCAGCGAGCAGTTCTTC. This sequence encodes CASIQIGSGSEQFF.

The V call is TRBV28, the J call TRBJ2-1; 11 bases line up with TRBD2. Germline V gene lookup returns CDR1 MDHEN and CDR2 SYDVKM. V trimming: 6 bases; J trimming: 6 bases; junction bases outside the gene matches: 7. The CDR3 has 15 residues. This CDR3 is CASSLSGRAANEQFF. In DNA, the CDR3 is TGTGCCAGCAGCCTTAGCGGGAGGGCGGCCAATGAGCAGTTCTTC. Drawing the rest from reference TRBV28 and TRBJ2-1, the complete variable domain is DVKVTQSSRYLVKRTGEKVFLECVQDMDHENMFWYRQDPGLGLRLIYFSYDVKMKEKGDIPEGYSVSREKKERFSLILESASTNQTSMYLCASSLSGRAANEQFFGPGTRLTVL.

The chain uses TRBV19 and TRBJ2-6; 7 positions match TRBD1. Looked up from germline, CDR1 is LNHDA and CDR2 is SQIVND (reference sequence). This CDR3 spans 19 amino acids. Germline trimming cut 4 bases from V and 0 bases from J; bases unmatched to any gene: 12. The CDR3 reads CASSKTGARQRSGANVLTF. The CDR3, as DNA: TGTGCCAGTAGTAAAACAGGGGCACGTCAACGCTCTGGGGCCAACGTCCTGACTTTC.

V is TRBV10-2 and J is TRBJ1-6; no clear D. This CDR3 has 17 residues. CDR1 and CDR2 from the germline V gene are WSHSY and SAAADI. The germline V and J ends were trimmed by 6 bases and 1 base, with 16 bases remaining between them. The CDR3 DNA is TGCGCCAGCAGGCCCGGGCTTGTGGGATCCTATAATTCACCCCTCCACTTT. Residues: CASRPGLVGSYNSPLHF.

The chain links TRBV28 to TRBJ1-5; D remains ambiguous. This CDR3 is 11 amino acids long. In germline, CDR1 is MDHEN, CDR2 SYDVKM. V lost 6 bases to trimming and J lost 11 bases, with 11 bases between them. CDR3 nucleotide sequence: TGTGCCAGCAGCTTCTCTGGGTCCCAGCATTTT. Protein sequence: CASSFSGSQHF.

The chain combines TRBV2 with TRBJ1-2, with D unclear. Looked up from germline, CDR1 is SNHLY and CDR2 is FYNNEI. The CDR3 covers 12 residues. V lost 4 bases and J 3 bases, leaving 6 bases between the germline ends. The CDR3 region has the DNA TGTGCCAGCAGTGGAAAAGACTATGGCTACACCTTC. Translated: CASSGKDYGYTF.

The chain uses TRBV11-2 and TRBJ2-1; 7 nucleotides agree with TRBD1. With 5 bases clipped from V and 8 bases from J, the junction kept 9 bases outside the gene matches. Germline V gives CDR1 SGHAT, CDR2 FQNNGV. The CDR3 totals 14 residues. The CDR3 here is CASSLGTVRDEQFF. DNA of the CDR3: TGTGCCAGCAGCCTCGGGACAGTTCGTGATGAGCAGTTCTTC.

V usage is TRBV11-3 and J usage is TRBJ1-1; the D gene is possibly TRBD1 (5 bases). The CDR3 runs to 14 residues. Germline loops: CDR1 SGHNT, CDR2 YENEEA. V was trimmed by 5 bases and J by 7 bases, leaving 17 bases between them. DNA for the CDR3: TGTGCCAGCAGCCGAGGACGGGGCGGCGATGAAGCTTTCTTT. Protein product: CASSRGRGGDEAFF.